This record covers a single TCR beta chain. Its antigen is not identified. Reverse transcription of 450 to 500 ng total RNA with a constant-region primer produced TCR beta cDNA. Slightly modified ARM-PCR, run as three nested multiplex PCR rounds, produced the TCR beta libraries. In the first two PCR rounds, TRBV1-TRBV30 forward primers were paired with a C-beta reverse primer, and each round lasted nine to ten cycles. TCRdb reprocessed the multiplex PCR reads via MiXCR and lists one record per CDR3 protein. The table includes 50,000 or so distinct CDR3 sequences, around 77% detected once. These data originate in a study of tumor-infiltrating lymphocytes in primary liver carcinoma. Study at large: Sequenced samples came back with roughly 3.5 to 7.5 million productive TCRbeta reads, and the counts looked alike across tissue types. Study-level findings and limits: Researchers report that only about 7-24% of top clones turned up in all five tumor regions.

From unsorted bulk tissue weighing 20-30 mg, DNA and RNA were co-extracted. Germline loops: CDR1 SGHAT, CDR2 FQDESV (reference sequence). V shed 5 bases and J shed 1 base, with 14 bases lying between them. This CDR3 region has 15 residues. This rearrangement joins TRBV11-1 to TRBJ1-1; no firm D call. Sequenced input: liver tumor tissue from sampling region 5. Subset indicated: tumor region T5, tumor centre. This TCR came from a middle-aged man with primary liver carcinoma and hepatitis B virus infection. The CDR3 DNA is TGTGCCAGCAGCAGGTCGGCCAGATGGAACACTGAAGCTTTCTTT. Translated, it gives CASSRSARWNTEAFF.